This T cell receptor (beta chain) was found in a study of T-cell reconstitution after alpha-beta-depleted transplantation in children. The TCRbeta library incorporated unique molecular identifiers. TCRdb re-analysed the PCR reads in MiXCR, keeping a single row per CDR3 protein. The sample lists some 400,000 distinct CDR3 sequences, roughly 20% occurring once. This clonotype has just a few counts. Germline assignment: CDR1 SQVTM and CDR2 ANQGSEA. V was trimmed by 2 bases and J by 1 base, leaving 17 bases between them. The CDR3 totals 16 residues. This chain connects TRBV29-1 to TRBJ1-1; D is unresolved. Sequenced here: PBMCs from the stem cell graft donor, sampled from the stem cell graft. This TCR came from a human donor who donated a stem cell graft to a child with acute myeloid leukemia. CDR3 loop: CSVENREREWNTEAFF. CDR3 nucleotide sequence: TGCAGCGTTGAAAACCGGGAGAGGGAATGGAACACTGAAGCTTTCTTT.